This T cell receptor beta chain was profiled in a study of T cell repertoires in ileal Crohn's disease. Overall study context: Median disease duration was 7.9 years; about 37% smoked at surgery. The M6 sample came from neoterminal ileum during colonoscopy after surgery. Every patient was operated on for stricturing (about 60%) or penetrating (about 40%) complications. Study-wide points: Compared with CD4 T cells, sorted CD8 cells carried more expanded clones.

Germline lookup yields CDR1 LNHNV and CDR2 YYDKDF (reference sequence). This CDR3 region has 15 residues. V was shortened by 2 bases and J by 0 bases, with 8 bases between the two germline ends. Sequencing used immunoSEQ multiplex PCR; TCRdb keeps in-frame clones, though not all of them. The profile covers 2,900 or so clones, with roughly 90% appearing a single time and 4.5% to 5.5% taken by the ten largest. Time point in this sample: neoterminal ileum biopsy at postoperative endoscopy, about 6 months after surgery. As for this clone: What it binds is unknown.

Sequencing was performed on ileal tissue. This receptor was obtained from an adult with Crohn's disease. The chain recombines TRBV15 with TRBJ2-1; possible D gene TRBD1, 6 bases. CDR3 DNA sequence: TGTGCCACCAGCAGACTGACAGGCTCCTACAATGAGCAGTTCTTC. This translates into CATSRLTGSYNEQFF.